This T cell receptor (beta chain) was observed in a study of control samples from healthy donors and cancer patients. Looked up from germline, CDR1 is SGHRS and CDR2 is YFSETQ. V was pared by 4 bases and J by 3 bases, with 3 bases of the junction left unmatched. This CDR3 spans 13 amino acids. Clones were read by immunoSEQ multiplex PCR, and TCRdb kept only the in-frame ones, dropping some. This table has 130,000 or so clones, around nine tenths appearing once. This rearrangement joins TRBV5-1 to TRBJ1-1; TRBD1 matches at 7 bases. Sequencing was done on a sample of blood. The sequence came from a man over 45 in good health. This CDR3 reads CASSGTVHTEAFF. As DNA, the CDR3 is TGCGCCAGCAGCGGGACAGTCCACACTGAAGCTTTCTTT. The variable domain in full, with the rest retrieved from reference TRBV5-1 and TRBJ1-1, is KAGVTQTPRYLIKTRGQQVTLSCSPISGHRSVSWYQQTPGQGLQFLFEYFSETQRNKGNFPGRFSGRQFSNSRSEMNVSTLELGDSALYLCASSGTVHTEAFFGQGTRLTVV.